This T cell receptor beta chain was documented in a study of T cells after yellow fever vaccination. Study overall: Fractions of limited cellularity were prepared by means of SMART-Seq v4 Ultra Low Input.

In making TCR cDNA, 5'RACE template switching added a universal primer site and UMIs to it. TCRdb processed the 5' RACE reads anew with MiXCR; each CDR3 protein has one entry. The sample shows a few hundred thousand distinct CDR3 sequences, about 4% of them seen only once. This clonotype has just a few counts. Its antigen is not identified. Germline V lookup: CDR1 MGHRA, CDR2 YSYEKL. The CDR3 spans 16 residues. The V end was cut by 0 bases, the J end by 0 bases, with 8 bases between. Overall study results and limits: Though it reached lower strength, the secondary response hit its peak faster, day 5 versus 15.

The J gene is TRBJ2-2, the V gene TRBV4-1; D remains unclear. The sequence was obtained from a man between 18 and 29 years old who received the YFV17D yellow fever vaccine. Sequencing used PBMCs, obtained 5 days after the yellow fever booster vaccination. The DNA of the CDR3 is TGCGCCAGCAGCCAAGATCCGAGTACGAACACCGGGGAGCTGTTTTTT. This translates into CASSQDPSTNTGELFF.